A single sample is the source of the 24 T cell receptor beta chains below, sequenced in a study of early T cells in non-severe SARS-CoV-2 infection (dated by TCRdb to the early 2020s). Libraries were made using 5' RACE. TCRdb shows the sequencer as NextSeq 500. TCRdb redid the processing of the public reads, applying fastp at Q25 and MiXCR, and retained in-frame beta chains. CDR3 protein sequences are deduplicated, and each keeps its most common genes and DNA. The sample yields 68,000 or so distinct CDR3 sequences; more than 10% were counted once. Around 1.7% of the sample goes to the ten largest clones. Specimen: whole blood. These receptors were taken from an adult who was a healthcare worker with PCR-confirmed SARS-CoV-2 infection or an uninfected control (not recorded which).

There are many counts of this clonotype. This chain links TRBV20-1 with TRBJ1-2; the D gene is possibly TRBD1 (5 bases). Germline V gene sequence: CDR1 DFQATT, CDR2 SNEGSKA (reference sequence). The CDR3 length is 17 residues. Trimming left V 6 bases short and J 8 bases short, with 31 bases between. The DNA of the CDR3 is TGCAGTGCCCGCGAGGCCAGGGTCGTGGCTCACCTTGGAGGCTACACCTTC. Translation: CSAREARVVAHLGGYTF.

This rearrangement joins TRBV12-3 or TRBV12-4 to TRBJ1-1; a possible D gene is TRBD1 (6 bases). This CDR3 spans 14 amino acids. The germline V and J ends were trimmed by 2 bases and 1 base, with 8 bases remaining between them. CDR3 in amino acids: CASSLIGGNTEAFF. CDR3 nucleotides: TGTGCCAGCAGTTTAATAGGGGGGAACACTGAAGCTTTCTTT.

This rearrangement joins TRBV20-1 to TRBJ2-4, with unresolved D. Germline CDR1 and CDR2: DFQATT and SNEGSKA (reference sequence). Deletions cut 1 base from V and 0 bases from J, with 10 bases between. The CDR3 runs 15 residues. DNA for the CDR3: TGCAGTGCTAGAGCTTCTCCGGGAGCCAAAAACATTCAGTACTTC. The encoded protein is CSARASPGAKNIQYF.

This clonotype was counted at least ten times. The rearrangement joins TRBV27 to TRBJ2-1; D not resolved. CDR1 MNHEY and CDR2 SMNVEV come from the germline V gene (reference sequence). Between the trimmed V and J ends, which lost 4 bases and 0 bases, there was a span of 10 bases. There are 15 residues in the CDR3. The CDR3 here is CASSSADSSYNEQFF. The CDR3 DNA reads TGTGCCAGCAGTTCAGCCGATTCCTCCTACAATGAGCAGTTCTTC.

J is TRBJ1-5 and V is TRBV7-2; D remains ambiguous. V was pared by 2 bases and J by 6 bases, with 5 bases between. CDR3 size: 12 residues. Germline assignment: CDR1 SGHTA and CDR2 FQGNSA. CDR3 protein: CASSLPFQPQHF. CDR3 sequence (DNA): TGTGCCAGCAGCTTACCCTTTCAGCCCCAGCATTTT.

This clonotype was recorded a few times. The V call is TRBV12-3 or TRBV12-4, the J call TRBJ2-7, with 7 bases matching TRBD1. The CDR3 spans 16 residues. The trim removed 5 bases at V and 5 bases at J, leaving 15 bases unmatched. The DNA of the CDR3 is TGTGCCAGCAGTCTAGGCCCCCGGACAGGAGAGGACGAGCAGTACTTC. Translating it yields CASSLGPRTGEDEQYF.

This clonotype showed up many times. V usage is TRBV5-4 and J usage is TRBJ2-5; the D is unclear. V lost 3 bases to trimming and J lost 1 base, with 7 bases between them. This CDR3 spans 13 amino acids. The germline gives CDR1 SGHNT, CDR2 YYREEE (reference sequence). CDR3 in DNA: TGTGCCAGCAGCTGGGTCGCCCAAGAGACCCAGTACTTC. Amino acids: CASSWVAQETQYF.

This clonotype was counted ten times or more. The V gene is TRBV2, the J gene TRBJ2-3; TRBD2 matches at 7 bases. The CDR3 has 18 residues. With V trimmed by 6 bases and J by 3 bases, 18 bases remained unmatched. The germline CDR1 and CDR2 sequences are SNHLY and FYNNEI. CDR3 in amino acids: CASSWSGDPGSRTDTQYF. The CDR3 DNA is TGTGCCAGCAGCTGGAGCGGGGATCCGGGGTCCAGGACAGATACGCAGTATTTT.

The V and J genes are TRBV7-9 and TRBJ2-3; D is unclear. This CDR3 contains 15 residues. Germline V gives CDR1 SEHNR, CDR2 FQNEAQ (reference sequence). V was clipped by 0 bases and J by 1 base, with 8 bases between them. The CDR3 reads CASSLAHQGTDTQYF. The CDR3 region has the DNA TGTGCCAGCAGCTTAGCCCACCAGGGCACAGATACGCAGTATTTT.

This sequence joins TRBV7-9 and TRBJ2-7; D gene uncertain. This CDR3 has 15 amino acids. Germline V lookup: CDR1 SEHNR, CDR2 FQNEAQ (reference sequence). Deletions cut 0 bases from V and 5 bases from J, with 14 bases between. The CDR3 DNA sequence: TGTGCCAGCAGCTTAGCACGGGCCGATATCGACGAGCAGTACTTC. Protein product: CASSLARADIDEQYF.

This clonotype was recorded at least ten times. V is TRBV4-3 and J is TRBJ2-1; 9 bases line up with TRBD1. The CDR3 extends over 16 amino acids. Germline values: CDR1 LGHNA, CDR2 YSLEER. The ends lost 0 bases at V and 6 bases at J; junction bases unmatched: 6. The CDR3 here is CASSQDIRDRVNEQFF. CDR3 sequence (DNA): TGCGCCAGCAGCCAAGACATCCGGGACAGGGTCAATGAGCAGTTCTTC.

The table lists this clonotype with many counts. This sequence joins TRBV19 and TRBJ1-5; TRBD1 is a possible D gene (5 bases). The CDR3 has 13 amino acids. V was pared by 8 bases and J by 3 bases, with 11 bases between. Per the germline V gene, CDR1 is LNHDA and CDR2 is SQIVND (reference sequence). The CDR3 DNA sequence: TGTGCCAGTTCCGACAGCGCCAATCAGCCCCAGCATTTT. Its translation is CASSDSANQPQHF.

Only a few counts were recorded for this clonotype. This chain connects TRBV7-9 to TRBJ2-5, with 7 bases that match TRBD2. CDR3 length equals 15 residues. J lost 1 base, V lost 5 bases, and 7 bases had no gene match. The germline gives CDR1 SEHNR, CDR2 FQNEAQ (reference sequence). The CDR3 bases are TGTGCCAGCAGCATTCCCCTAGCGGCCCAAGAGACCCAGTACTTC. This encodes CASSIPLAAQETQYF.

The chain employs TRBV7-9 and TRBJ2-2, with D possibly matching TRBD2 (6 bases). Germline assignment: CDR1 SEHNR and CDR2 FQNEAQ (reference sequence). The CDR3 is 15 residues long. Trimming cost V 2 bases and J 6 bases, with 13 bases left between them. The CDR3 DNA reads as TGTGCCAGCAGCTTATTTCGGCTAGCGTCCGGGGAGCTGTTTTTT. Translating it yields CASSLFRLASGELFF.

Many counts were recorded for this clonotype. This chain joins TRBV7-3 and TRBJ2-1; 10 nucleotides align to TRBD2. The CDR3 runs 17 residues. The J segment lost 2 bases and the V segment lost 1 base, leaving 5 bases of the junction unmatched. Germline lookup yields CDR1 SGHTA and CDR2 FQGTGA. The chain's CDR3 is CASSLRSGGAPYNEQFF. DNA of the CDR3: TGTGCCAGCAGCTTAAGGAGCGGGGGGGCCCCCTACAATGAGCAGTTCTTC.

In its sample, this clonotype was seen many times. The chain recombines TRBV11-2 with TRBJ1-1; a weak D match, TRBD1 (6 bases). CDR3 length: 12 amino acids. V was trimmed by 7 bases and J by 10 bases, leaving 16 bases between them. Germline V gene data show CDR1 as SGHAT and CDR2 as FQNNGV. Here the CDR3 reads CASTQVWGRAFF. DNA for the CDR3: TGTGCCAGCACCCAAGTCTGGGGGCGAGCTTTCTTT.

The CDR3 protein is CSVNQGFNYGYTF. The CDR3 bases are TGCAGCGTTAACCAGGGTTTTAACTATGGCTACACCTTC. The V gene is TRBV29-1, the J gene TRBJ1-2; D possibly corresponds to TRBD1 (5 bases). V dropped 5 bases and J dropped 1 base, with 11 bases sitting between them. The germline CDR1 and CDR2 sequences are SQVTM and ANQGSEA. The CDR3 contains 13 residues.

The genes are TRBV7-9 and TRBJ2-6; tentatively, D is TRBD2 (5 bases). The ends were cut back, 8 bases at V and 0 bases at J, with 5 bases in the middle. Per germline, CDR1 SEHNR and CDR2 FQNEAQ (reference sequence). The CDR3 sequence is 13 residues long. This CDR3 reads CASGLSGANVLTF. For the CDR3, the DNA is TGTGCCAGCGGACTCTCTGGGGCCAACGTCCTGACTTTC.

This clonotype was detected ten times or more. The chain uses TRBV29-1 and TRBJ2-7; D is perhaps TRBD1 or TRBD2 (5 bases each). In germline, CDR1 is SQVTM, CDR2 ANQGSEA. Trimming cost V 6 bases and J 5 bases, with 17 bases left between them. This CDR3 region has 13 residues. CDR3: CSVAPGTTNEQYF. As DNA, the CDR3 is TGCAGCGTCGCCCCCGGGACGACTAACGAGCAGTACTTC.

This rearrangement joins TRBV14 to TRBJ1-6, with D unresolved. This CDR3 spans 14 amino acids. The germline CDR1 and CDR2 sequences are SGHDN and FVKESK. V was shortened by 0 bases and J by 9 bases, with 9 bases between the two germline ends. The DNA for the CDR3 is TGTGCCAGCAGCCAAGACAGGTTTGGTTCACCCCTCCACTTT. Amino acid sequence: CASSQDRFGSPLHF. Filled out from reference TRBV14 and TRBJ1-6, the complete variable domain reads EAGVTQFPSHSVIEKGQTVTLRCDPISGHDNLYWYRRVMGKEIKFLLHFVKESKQDESGMPNNRFLAERTGGTYSTLKVQPAELEDSGVYFCASSQDRFGSPLHFGNGTRLTVT.

This chain connects TRBV7-2 to TRBJ2-1; D call uncertain. V was shortened by 5 bases and J by 6 bases, with 5 bases between the two germline ends. The CDR3 has 11 amino acids. CDR1 is SGHTA, CDR2 FQGNSA, per germline. The DNA for the CDR3 is TGTGCCAGCAGCCGGGTCAATGAGCAGTTCTTC. Translation: CASSRVNEQFF. Drawing the rest from reference TRBV7-2 and TRBJ2-1, the complete variable domain is GAGVSQSPSNKVTEKGKDVELRCDPISGHTALYWYRQSLGQGLEFLIYFQGNSAPDKSGLPSDRFSAERTGGSVSTLTIQRTQQEDSAVYLCASSRVNEQFFGPGTRLTVL.

This clonotype was detected only a few times. The chain uses TRBV29-1 and TRBJ1-5; D not certain. Germline CDR1 SQVTM, CDR2 ANQGSEA. V was clipped by 7 bases and J by 2 bases, with 9 bases between them. CDR3 size: 12 residues. The CDR3 loop is CSALQGNQPQHF. CDR3 nucleotide sequence: TGCAGCGCACTGCAAGGCAATCAGCCCCAGCATTTT.

V gene TRBV5-6 combines with J gene TRBJ2-1; D remains ambiguous. Trimming took 1 base from V and 1 from J, leaving 9 bases between them. The CDR3 extends over 15 amino acids. CDR1 and CDR2 from the germline V gene are SGHDT and YYEEEE. In DNA form, the CDR3 reads TGTGCCAGCAGCTTGTGGAGCCAATCCTACAATGAGCAGTTCTTC. Its protein product is CASSLWSQSYNEQFF.

The chain has TRBV6-6 and TRBJ2-1, with D tentatively TRBD1 (6 bases). The CDR3 sequence is 11 residues long. The germline V gene has CDR1 MNHNY and CDR2 SVGAGI (reference sequence). V was trimmed by 6 bases and J by 9 bases, leaving 9 bases between them. Written as DNA, the CDR3 is TGTGCCAGCAGCCTAGGGGGTGAGCAGTTCTTC. The encoded protein is CASSLGGEQFF.